The rows below give T cell receptor beta chains drawn from one sample of a study of Graves' ophthalmopathy and Graves' hyperthyroidism. TCRdb passed the multiplex PCR reads through MiXCR, listing each CDR3 protein once. The sample has over 500,000 distinct CDR3 sequences, approximately 21% seen once. The specimen sequenced was peripheral blood. These receptors were obtained from a woman aged 18-29 years with stable Graves' hyperthyroidism. Some clones in this sample may be carry-over from other donors' samples. CDR3s include the opening cysteine and the closing phenylalanine or tryptophan. Fields, in order: clone size, D gene, V gene, J gene, CDR3 DNA, CDR3 protein. A D gene is named only where the DNA matches it firmly. Only some rows state a clone size, as once, few, many or a class for expanded clones.

-	-	TRBV6-5	TRBJ2-5	TGTGCCAGCAGTTACGGGGGGGCCCCCCAAGAGACCCAGTACTTC	CASSYGGAPQETQYF
many	TRBD2	TRBV11-2	TRBJ2-5	TGTGCCAGCAGCCCACGGACTAGCGGTTCTTCAATCAGGGAGACCCAGTACTTC	CASSPRTSGSSIRETQYF
many	TRBD1	TRBV29-1	TRBJ1-2	TGCAGCGTTGAAGGACAGGGCCGTGGCTACACCTTC	CSVEGQGRGYTF
many	-	TRBV7-2	TRBJ2-7	TGTGCCAGCAGCTTAGAGGGGCCGAGGAACGAGCAGTACTTC	CASSLEGPRNEQYF
few	TRBD1	TRBV11-1	TRBJ2-2	TGTGCCAGCAGCTTATCTTACAGGGGGCCGAACACCGGGGAGCTGTTTTTT	CASSLSYRGPNTGELFF
-	-	TRBV4-2	TRBJ1-1	TGTGCCAGCAGCCAAGCAAGATGGGAGAACACTGAAGCTTTCTTT	CASSQARWENTEAFF
-	-	TRBV3-1	TRBJ2-7	TGTGCCAGCAGCCAAGTTCCGGTGGCGAGGTACGAGCAGTACTTC	CASSQVPVARYEQYF
many	TRBD1	TRBV29-1	TRBJ2-5	TGCAGCGGGAACCGGGACAGAGGGGAGACCCAGTACTTC	CSGNRDRGETQYF
-	-	TRBV12-3/TRBV12-4	TRBJ2-5	TGTGCCAGCAGTTTAACCCTGGCGATGGTGACCCAGTACTTC	CASSLTLAMVTQYF
many	-	TRBV4-1	TRBJ1-1	TGCGCCAGCAGCCGCCTAGGCGGGGGGGGGCCGGGGACTGAAGCTTTCTTT	CASSRLGGGGPGTEAFF
-	-	TRBV6-1	TRBJ2-7	TGTGCCAGCAGAGAAGGACAGTTAAGCTCCTACGAGCAGTACTTC	CASREGQLSSYEQYF
-	-	TRBV13	TRBJ2-2	TGTGCCAGCAGCTTAGGGTGGCCGGACACCGGGGAGCTGTTTTTT	CASSLGWPDTGELFF
-	-	TRBV30	TRBJ2-6	TGTGCCTGGAGTGTACTCGGGACAGCCATCGGGGGACCATCTGGGGCCAACGTCCTGACTTTC	CAWSVLGTAIGGPSGANVLTF
many	TRBD2	TRBV10-3	TRBJ2-2	TGTGCCATCAGTGAGTCGACCGGACTAGCGTTTAACACCGGGGAGCTGTTTTTT	CAISESTGLAFNTGELFF
many	-	TRBV30	TRBJ2-5	TGTGCCTGGACAGCCCAAGAGACCCAGTACTTC	CAWTAQETQYF
-	-	TRBV30	TRBJ2-7	TGTGCCTGGAGTGTACTCCAAGGACCCTACGAGCAGTACTTC	CAWSVLQGPYEQYF
many	TRBD2	TRBV7-3	TRBJ2-7	TGTGCCAGCAGCTTATCGGGAGGGATGGACGAGCAGTACTTC	CASSLSGGMDEQYF
many	TRBD1	TRBV12-3/TRBV12-4	TRBJ1-2	TGTGCCAGCACCACCCTCGGGACAGGGAATGGCTACACCTTC	CASTTLGTGNGYTF
many	-	TRBV30	TRBJ2-7	TGTGCCTGGAGCGCCGACAGGCGCCTCTACGAGCAGTACTTC	CAWSADRRLYEQYF
many	-	TRBV14	TRBJ1-2	TGTGCCAGCAGCCACAAAACCGGGACCCTCGAAAAAGATGGCTACACCTTC	CASSHKTGTLEKDGYTF
-	-	TRBV6-2/TRBV6-3	TRBJ2-7	TGTGCCAGCCATCGTAGAGGGAGCTCCTACGAGCAGTACTTC	CASHRRGSSYEQYF
-	-	TRBV24-1	TRBJ1-2	TGTGCCACCAGTGATACCGGGCGTTGGGATGGCTACACCTTC	CATSDTGRWDGYTF
many	-	TRBV4-1	TRBJ1-2	TGCGCCAGCAGCCAATTCGCGGCAGGGAACTATGGCTACACCTTC	CASSQFAAGNYGYTF
-	-	TRBV7-3	TRBJ2-7	TGTGCCAGCAGCCCCGGGACATCCCCAGGGCAGTACTTC	CASSPGTSPGQYF
many	-	TRBV11-1	TRBJ1-2	TGTGCCAGCAGCTTGGGGGGCGGCTTAGCTAACTATGGCTACACCTTC	CASSLGGGLANYGYTF
many	-	TRBV6-2/TRBV6-3	TRBJ2-2	TGTGCCAGCAGCAAAGGATGGGGGGCCGCCGGGGAGCTGTTTTTT	CASSKGWGAAGELFF
-	-	TRBV3-1	TRBJ1-6	TGTGCCAGCAGCCGCAGCTACCCATGGGACGTGTATAATTCACCCCTCCACTTT	CASSRSYPWDVYNSPLHF
many	-	TRBV7-3	TRBJ1-1	TGTGCCAGCAGCCAGGAACTGAACACTGAAGCTTTCTTT	CASSQELNTEAFF
-	TRBD1	TRBV11-1	TRBJ1-1	TGTGCCAGCAGCTTAGTCCCCCAGGGGGCAAACACTGAAGCTTTCTTT	CASSLVPQGANTEAFF
few	TRBD2	TRBV5-1	TRBJ2-7	TGCGCCAGCAGCTATGATCTAGCGGGAGGGCCGGGCGAGCAGTACTTC	CASSYDLAGGPGEQYF
many	-	TRBV20-1	TRBJ1-5	TGCAGTGCTTCCCACACGAATCAGCCCCAGCATTTT	CSASHTNQPQHF
many	-	TRBV12-3/TRBV12-4	TRBJ2-6	TGTGCCTGCTCGTCCTCTGGGGCCAACGTCCTGACTTTC	CACSSSGANVLTF
many	-	TRBV5-1	TRBJ1-2	TGCGCCAGCAGCTTGAGGACTGATCGGGGAGGCTACACCTTC	CASSLRTDRGGYTF
-	-	TRBV3-1	TRBJ2-7	TGTGCCAGCAGCCTAGCGGTTACCTCCTACGAGCAGTACTTC	CASSLAVTSYEQYF
few	TRBD1	TRBV5-6	TRBJ1-1	TGTGCCAGCAGCTTGGGACAGGGGGGCTTAGACACTGAAGCTTTCTTT	CASSLGQGGLDTEAFF
few	-	TRBV2	TRBJ1-3	TGTGCCAGCGCTGCAGGGGGAAACACCATATATTTT	CASAAGGNTIYF
many	TRBD1	TRBV6-5	TRBJ2-7	TGTGCCAGCAGTCACCGGGACAGGGACTCCTACGAGCAGTACTTC	CASSHRDRDSYEQYF
-	-	TRBV9	TRBJ1-3	TGTGCCAGCATCGTAGAGCCCGCCGAGGCTGGAAACACCATATATTTT	CASIVEPAEAGNTIYF
many	-	TRBV10-3	TRBJ1-2	TGTGCCATCAGTGCCCGTGGGGATCCCAGTGAGGGGTATGGCTACACCTTC	CAISARGDPSEGYGYTF
-	-	TRBV5-5	TRBJ2-1	TGTGCCAGCAGCTTATACCTAAACACAATGCGTGAGCAGTTCTTC	CASSLYLNTMREQFF
few	TRBD1	TRBV6-1	TRBJ2-7	TGTGCCAGCAGCGGACAGGGAATTAACGAGCAGTACTTC	CASSGQGINEQYF
many	TRBD1	TRBV6-5	TRBJ2-7	TGTGCCAGCAGACCGGGACAGGGGACCTACGAGCAGTACTTC	CASRPGQGTYEQYF
many	-	TRBV15	TRBJ1-5	TGTGCCACCAGCAGAGAACGCAGCAATCAGCCCCAGCATTTT	CATSRERSNQPQHF
many	-	TRBV18	TRBJ1-2	TGTGCCAGCTCACCCCTTACCAAGGGGAAGAGTGGCTACACCTTC	CASSPLTKGKSGYTF
-	TRBD1	TRBV6-2/TRBV6-3	TRBJ2-5	TGTGCCACCCGGCCCAGACAGGGAGAGACCCAGTACTTC	CATRPRQGETQYF
many	-	TRBV5-1	TRBJ2-7	TGCGCCAGCAACCCTTCGGGGGCTAGCTCCTACGAGCAGTACTTC	CASNPSGASSYEQYF
few	-	TRBV18	TRBJ1-2	TGTGCCAGCTCACGACACCCTGCCGTACAGGCTACCCCTAACTATGGCTACACCTTC	CASSRHPAVQATPNYGYTF
few	-	TRBV6-1	TRBJ2-5	TGTGCCAGCAGTGCCACCTTAAGCGAGATCCAAGAGACCCAGTACTTC	CASSATLSEIQETQYF
many	-	TRBV7-9	TRBJ1-1	TGTGCCAGCAGCTTCATCACTGAAGCTTTCTTT	CASSFITEAFF
many	-	TRBV28	TRBJ1-2	TGTGCCAGCCAGGAGCCGCTTAACTATGGCTACACCTTC	CASQEPLNYGYTF
-	-	TRBV6-2/TRBV6-3	TRBJ2-2	TGTGCCAGCGGGATTCAAAGAGACTCCTTGAACACCGGGGAGCTGTTTTTT	CASGIQRDSLNTGELFF